Below, 8 T cell receptor beta chains from the same sample are listed, as sequenced in a study of blood T cell repertoires in COVID-19 (dated by TCRdb to the early 2020s). Libraries were built with the immunoSEQ multiplex PCR assay. TCRdb carries this immuneACCESS record with in-frame sequences only. Its versions omit some clonotypes, under half of them owing to an unresolved V gene in the studies checked, with the rest unexplained. For this sample the table gives 250,000 to 300,000 clones, of which around 85% were detected only once. In total, the top ten clones hold 1.5% to 2% of the sample. Sequenced sample: PBMCs or T cells enriched from blood (not recorded which). Source of these receptors: a woman in her forties or fifties who had recovered from COVID-19.

The chain couples TRBV18 to TRBJ2-2; perhaps TRBD2 as D (6 bases). Trimming took 3 bases from V and 3 from J, leaving 14 bases between them. Germline CDR1 is KGHSH and CDR2 is LQKENI. The CDR3 totals 16 residues. The CDR3 reads CASSPGGSYYTGELFF. The CDR3 region has the DNA TGTGCCAGCTCACCCGGAGGGTCCTATTACACCGGGGAGCTGTTTTTT.

The genes are TRBV19 and TRBJ2-5; TRBD1 aligns across 7 bases. The CDR3 contains 15 residues. Germline assignment: CDR1 LNHDA and CDR2 SQIVND (reference sequence). Unmatched junction bases numbered 6, after V lost 0 bases and J lost 5 bases. The CDR3 DNA sequence: TGTGCCAGTAGTATAGATTGGGACAGACGGGAGACCCAGTACTTC. Amino acids: CASSIDWDRRETQYF.

J is TRBJ2-2 and V is TRBV18; tentatively, D is TRBD1 (6 bases). Germline V gene data show CDR1 as KGHSH and CDR2 as LQKENI. V lost 5 bases and J 6 bases, leaving 16 bases between the germline ends. This CDR3 region has 15 residues. The CDR3 spells CASSSRQVTAGELFF. DNA of the CDR3: TGTGCCAGCTCATCAAGACAGGTGACCGCCGGGGAGCTGTTTTTT.

The rearrangement joins TRBV5-1 to TRBJ1-6; D not resolved. V was shortened by 5 bases and J by 8 bases, with 17 bases between the two germline ends. Germline values: CDR1 SGHRS, CDR2 YFSETQ. CDR3 length equals 15 residues. CDR3 sequence reads: CASSLDRGSHSPLHF. CDR3 DNA: TGCGCCAGCAGTCTTGACCGAGGGTCCCATTCACCCCTCCACTTT. Using reference TRBV5-1 and TRBJ1-6 for the parts outside the CDR3, the full variable domain is KAGVTQTPRYLIKTRGQQVTLSCSPISGHRSVSWYQQTPGQGLQFLFEYFSETQRNKGNFPGRFSGRQFSNSRSEMNVSTLELGDSALYLCASSLDRGSHSPLHFGNGTRLTVT.

This clone was seen more than once but under ten times. The chain has TRBV28 and TRBJ2-3; TRBD2 agrees at 8 bases. Germline values: CDR1 MDHEN, CDR2 SYDVKM. The CDR3 is 15 amino acids. Trimming removed 6 bases from V and 4 bases from J; junction bases left unmatched: 9. CDR3 sequence: CASSPSGSISDTQYF. In DNA, the CDR3 is TGTGCCAGCAGCCCGAGCGGGAGTATCTCAGATACGCAGTATTTT.

The gene calls are TRBV24-1 and TRBJ1-6, with no clear D. Per the germline V gene, CDR1 is KGHDR and CDR2 is SFDVKD. CDR3 length: 19 residues. V gave up 4 bases and J gave up 0 bases, with 18 bases separating them. CDR3 sequence reads: CATSEPYLSGSSYNSPLHF. The CDR3 bases are TGTGCCACCAGTGAGCCCTACCTTTCAGGAAGCTCCTATAATTCACCCCTCCACTTT.

The V call is TRBV7-8, the J call TRBJ2-3; a possible D gene is TRBD2 (5 bases). This CDR3 spans 17 amino acids. The V gene lost 0 bases and the J gene lost 1 base, with 14 bases spanning the gap. The germline CDR1 and CDR2 sequences are SGHVS and FQNEAQ. The CDR3 region has the DNA TGTGCCAGCAGCTTAGCGCCGGCTAGCCGGCGCACAGATACGCAGTATTTT. It encodes CASSLAPASRRTDTQYF.

This chain connects TRBV7-2 to TRBJ1-6, with TRBD1 as a possible D gene (5 bases). The V gene lost 5 bases and the J gene lost 6 bases, with 8 bases spanning the gap. This CDR3 contains 13 residues. The germline CDR1 and CDR2 sequences are SGHTA and FQGNSA. CDR3 DNA: TGTGCCAGCAGCCTGGACACTAATTCACCCCTCCACTTT. Amino acids: CASSLDTNSPLHF.